The 11 T cell receptor beta chains in this list originate from one sample, sequenced in a study of T cells in localized non-small cell lung cancer (dated by TCRdb to about 2020). Library generation was performed with the immunoSEQ multiplex PCR assay. This is the immuneACCESS table as TCRdb keeps it, with only in-frame sequences that have V and J called. A part of the clones is gone; compared with another copy, unresolved V genes explain less than half, and the rest is unexplained. In all, the sample holds 55,000 to 80,000 clones, and about four fifths of those were seen once. The ten most abundant clones make up around an eighth of the sample. The specimen comprised peripheral blood, sampled before any cancer treatment. These receptors were obtained from a female donor of 60 years or more with stage I lung adenocarcinoma.

The rearrangement links TRBV11-2 to TRBJ2-2; D is tentatively TRBD1 or TRBD2 (5 bases each). The CDR3 runs to 16 residues. V was shortened by 3 bases and J by 1 base, with 12 bases between the two germline ends. Looked up from germline, CDR1 is SGHAT and CDR2 is FQNNGV. The CDR3 DNA is TGTGCCAGCAGCTTGACGGGGCTGGGGAACACCGGGGAGCTGTTTTTT. It translates to CASSLTGLGNTGELFF.

CDR3 sequence (DNA): TGTGCCATCAGTGAGTCGTCGGGGGTCACTGAAGCTTTCTTT. This translates into CAISESSGVTEAFF. J is TRBJ1-1 and V is TRBV10-3; tentatively, D is TRBD1 (5 bases). The length of the CDR3 is 14 residues. The germline gives CDR1 ENHRY, CDR2 SYGVKD. V gave up 0 bases and J gave up 4 bases, with 9 bases separating them.

The gene calls are TRBV19 and TRBJ1-1; D remains unclear. Germline V gene sequence: CDR1 LNHDA, CDR2 SQIVND (reference sequence). The V end lost 4 bases, the J end lost 0 bases, and 9 bases lay between the germline ends. This CDR3 has 14 residues. The CDR3 sequence is CASSSFQLNTEAFF. The CDR3 bases are TGTGCCAGTAGTAGTTTCCAGTTGAACACTGAAGCTTTCTTT.

This sequence joins TRBV28 and TRBJ2-7, with 8 bases lining up with TRBD2. This CDR3 region has 16 residues. The junction had 14 bases not matched to a gene; V was cut back by 6 bases and J by 4 bases. Per the germline V gene, CDR1 is MDHEN and CDR2 is SYDVKM. The CDR3 DNA reads TGTGCCAGCAGGCTCCATGGCGGGGGGTTAAAGTACGAGCAGTACTTC. Amino acids: CASRLHGGGLKYEQYF.

The chain employs TRBV29-1 and TRBJ2-2; TRBD2 aligns across 16 bases. Germline V gene sequence: CDR1 SQVTM, CDR2 ANQGSEA. There are 17 residues in the CDR3. V trimming: 7 bases; J trimming: 8 bases; junction bases outside the gene matches: 13. CDR3: CSADPGLAGGPSGELFF. Here the CDR3 DNA reads TGCAGCGCCGATCCGGGACTAGCGGGAGGGCCTTCGGGGGAGCTGTTTTTT.

This clone showed up just once. This sequence joins TRBV5-1 and TRBJ1-1, with D maybe TRBD1 (6 bases). This CDR3 has 14 amino acids. Trimming left V 4 bases short and J 2 bases short, with 12 bases between. Looked up from germline, CDR1 is SGHRS and CDR2 is YFSETQ. The CDR3 sequence is CASSGGQLNTEAFF. The CDR3 nucleotides read TGCGCCAGCAGCGGCGGACAGCTCAACACTGAAGCTTTCTTT.

The chain links TRBV5-1 to TRBJ2-1; D could derive from TRBD1 or TRBD2 (6 bases each). The CDR3 covers 15 residues. V lost 4 bases and J lost 5, with 16 bases in between. Germline loops: CDR1 SGHRS, CDR2 YFSETQ. The CDR3 loop is CASSGSPGAHNEQFF. Here the CDR3 DNA reads TGCGCCAGCAGCGGCAGCCCGGGGGCCCACAATGAGCAGTTCTTC. Full variable domain (remainder filled in from reference TRBV5-1 and TRBJ2-1): KAGVTQTPRYLIKTRGQQVTLSCSPISGHRSVSWYQQTPGQGLQFLFEYFSETQRNKGNFPGRFSGRQFSNSRSEMNVSTLELGDSALYLCASSGSPGAHNEQFFGPGTRLTVL.

This chain uses TRBV9 with TRBJ2-3; D perhaps matches TRBD1 (6 bases). V was clipped by 3 bases and J by 0 bases, with 20 bases between them. Germline values: CDR1 SGDLS, CDR2 YYNGEE. CDR3 length equals 18 residues. The CDR3 reads CASSAIFPGQASTDTQYF. CDR3 coding DNA: TGTGCCAGCAGCGCCATTTTTCCGGGACAAGCTAGCACAGATACGCAGTATTTT.

The chain joins TRBV11-3 to TRBJ1-1; D unresolved. CDR1 and CDR2 from the germline V gene are SGHNT and YENEEA. Trimming took off 8 bases at V and 11 bases at J, with 15 bases between the two ends. This CDR3 is built from 11 residues. The CDR3 DNA follows: TGTGCCAGCGGCGCGACCGGAGGCGCTTTCTTT. Amino acid sequence: CASGATGGAFF.

The V call is TRBV29-1, the J call TRBJ2-2; perhaps TRBD2 as D (5 bases). CDR3 length: 14 amino acids. Trimming shortened V by 4 bases and J by 2 bases, and 11 bases separated the two germline ends. Germline V lookup: CDR1 SQVTM, CDR2 ANQGSEA. The CDR3 loop is CSVGETRNTGELFF. The CDR3 region has the DNA TGCAGCGTTGGGGAGACGCGAAACACCGGGGAGCTGTTTTTT.

V gene TRBV11-3 combines with J gene TRBJ2-3, with 10 bases aligning to TRBD1. The junction had 4 bases not matched to a gene; V was cut back by 6 bases and J by 10 bases. The CDR3 is made up of 12 amino acids. Germline CDR1 SGHNT, CDR2 YENEEA. Here the CDR3 reads CASSRDRGAQYF. The DNA for the CDR3 is TGTGCCAGCAGTCGGGACAGGGGAGCGCAGTATTTT. The complete variable domain, with remaining parts taken from reference TRBV11-3 and TRBJ2-3, reads EAGVVQSPRYKIIEKKQPVAFWCNPISGHNTLYWYLQNLGQGPELLIRYENEEAVDDSQLPKDRFSAERLKGVDSTLKIQPAELGDSAVYLCASSRDRGAQYFGPGTRLTVL.